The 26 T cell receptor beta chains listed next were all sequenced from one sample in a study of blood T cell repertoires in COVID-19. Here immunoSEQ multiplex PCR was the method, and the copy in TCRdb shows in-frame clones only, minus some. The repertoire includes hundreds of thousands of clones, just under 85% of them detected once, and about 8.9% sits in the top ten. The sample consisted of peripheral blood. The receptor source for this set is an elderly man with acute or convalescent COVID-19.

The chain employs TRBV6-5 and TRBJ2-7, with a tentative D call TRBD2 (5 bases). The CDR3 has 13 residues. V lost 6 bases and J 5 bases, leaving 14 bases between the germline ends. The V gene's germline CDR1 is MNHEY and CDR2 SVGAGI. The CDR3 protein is CASRLDEIHEQYF. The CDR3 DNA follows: TGTGCCAGCAGACTAGACGAGATCCACGAGCAGTACTTC.

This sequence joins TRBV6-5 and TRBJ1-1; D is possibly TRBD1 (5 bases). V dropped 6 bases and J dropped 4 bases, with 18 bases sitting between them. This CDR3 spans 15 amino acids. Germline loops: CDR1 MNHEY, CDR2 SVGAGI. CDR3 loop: CASSSPFGGGTEAFF. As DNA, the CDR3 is TGTGCCAGCAGCAGCCCCTTTGGGGGAGGCACTGAAGCTTTCTTT.

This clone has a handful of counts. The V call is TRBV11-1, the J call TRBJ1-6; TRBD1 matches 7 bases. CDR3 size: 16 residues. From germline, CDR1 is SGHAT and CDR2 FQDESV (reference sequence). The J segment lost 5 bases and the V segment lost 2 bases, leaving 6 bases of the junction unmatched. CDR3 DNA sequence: TGTGCCAGCAGCTTAACCGGGACAGCGAATAATTCACCCCTCCACTTT. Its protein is CASSLTGTANNSPLHF.

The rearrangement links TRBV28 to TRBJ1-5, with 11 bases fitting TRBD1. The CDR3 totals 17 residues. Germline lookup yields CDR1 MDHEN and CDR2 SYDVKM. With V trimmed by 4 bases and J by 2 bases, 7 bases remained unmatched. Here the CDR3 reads CASSWADRGPGNQPQHF. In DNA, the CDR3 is TGTGCCAGCAGTTGGGCGGACAGGGGGCCTGGCAATCAGCCCCAGCATTTT.

The CDR3 DNA is TGTGCTAGTGGTTTGAATAGGAGAGGGCCCTACTTC. It encodes CASGLNRRGPYF. The chain couples TRBV12-5 to TRBJ2-5; tentatively, D is TRBD2 (5 bases). The CDR3 loop spans 12 amino acids. Germline V gene sequence: CDR1 LGHNT, CDR2 FRNRAP. The V end lost 2 bases, the J end lost 14 bases, and 15 bases lay between the germline ends. Variable domain in full (rest from reference TRBV12-5 and TRBJ2-5): DARVTQTPRHKVTEMGQEVTMRCQPILGHNTVFWYRQTMMQGLELLAYFRNRAPLDDSGMPKDRFSAEMPDATLATLKIQPSEPRDSAVYFCASGLNRRGPYFGPGTRLLVL.

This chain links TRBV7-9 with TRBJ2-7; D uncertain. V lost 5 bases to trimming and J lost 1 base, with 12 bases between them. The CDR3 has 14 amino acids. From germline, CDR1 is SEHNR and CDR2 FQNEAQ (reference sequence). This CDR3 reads CASSPRSASYEQYF. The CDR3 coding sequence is TGTGCCAGCAGCCCGAGGTCAGCGTCCTACGAGCAGTACTTC. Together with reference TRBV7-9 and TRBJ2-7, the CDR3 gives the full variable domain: DTGVSQNPRHKITKRGQNVTFRCDPISEHNRLYWYRQTLGQGPEFLTYFQNEAQLEKSRLLSDRFSAERPKGSFSTLEIQRTEQGDSAMYLCASSPRSASYEQYFGPGTRLTVT.

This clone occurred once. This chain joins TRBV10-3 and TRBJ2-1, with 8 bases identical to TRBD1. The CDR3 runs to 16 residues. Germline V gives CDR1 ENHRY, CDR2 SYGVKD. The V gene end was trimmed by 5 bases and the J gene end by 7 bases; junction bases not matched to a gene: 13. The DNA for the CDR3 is TGTGCCATCAGTCCCAGCCAGGGGGCTGGAGGGAATGAGCAGTTCTTC. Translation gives CAISPSQGAGGNEQFF.

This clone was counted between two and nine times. DNA for the CDR3: TGTGCCAGCAGCCTAAAGACAGGGGCCACCGGGGAGCTGTTTTTT. This encodes CASSLKTGATGELFF. V gene TRBV6-5 combines with J gene TRBJ2-2, with 8 positions matching TRBD1. Looked up from germline, CDR1 is MNHEY and CDR2 is SVGAGI. With V trimmed by 6 bases and J by 4 bases, 7 bases remained unmatched. The CDR3 covers 15 residues.

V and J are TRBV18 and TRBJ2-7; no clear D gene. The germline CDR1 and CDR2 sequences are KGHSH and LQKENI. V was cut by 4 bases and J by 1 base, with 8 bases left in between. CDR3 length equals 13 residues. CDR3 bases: TGTGCCAGCTCACTTCAAGCATCCTACGAGCAGTACTTC. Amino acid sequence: CASSLQASYEQYF.

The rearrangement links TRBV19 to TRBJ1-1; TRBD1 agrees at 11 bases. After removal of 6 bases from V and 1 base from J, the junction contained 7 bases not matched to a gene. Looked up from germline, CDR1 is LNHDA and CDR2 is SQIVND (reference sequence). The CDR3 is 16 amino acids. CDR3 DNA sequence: TGTGCCAGTAGCCCAGACGGACAGGGGGCGAACACTGAAGCTTTCTTT. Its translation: CASSPDGQGANTEAFF. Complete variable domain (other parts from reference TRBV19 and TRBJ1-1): DGGITQSPKYLFRKEGQNVTLSCEQNLNHDAMYWYRQDPGQGLRLIYYSQIVNDFQKGDIAEGYSVSREKKESFPLTVTSAQKNPTAFYLCASSPDGQGANTEAFFGQGTRLTVV.

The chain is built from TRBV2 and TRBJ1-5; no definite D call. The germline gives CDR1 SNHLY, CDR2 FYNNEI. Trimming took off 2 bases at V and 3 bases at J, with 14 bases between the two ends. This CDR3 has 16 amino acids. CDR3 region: CASSEQGGGSNQPQHF. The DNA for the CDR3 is TGTGCCAGCAGTGAACAAGGAGGAGGGTCCAATCAGCCCCAGCATTTT.

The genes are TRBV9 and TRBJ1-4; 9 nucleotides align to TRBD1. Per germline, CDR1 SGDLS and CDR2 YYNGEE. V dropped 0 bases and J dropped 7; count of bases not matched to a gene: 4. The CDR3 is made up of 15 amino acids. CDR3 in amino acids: CASSVGTGGFEKLFF. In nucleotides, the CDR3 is TGTGCCAGCAGCGTAGGAACAGGGGGCTTTGAAAAACTGTTTTTT.

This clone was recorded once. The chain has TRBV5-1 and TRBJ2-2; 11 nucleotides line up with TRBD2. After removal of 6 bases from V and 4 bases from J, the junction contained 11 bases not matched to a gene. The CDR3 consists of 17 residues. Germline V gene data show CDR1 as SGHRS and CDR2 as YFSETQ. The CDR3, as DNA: TGCGCCAGCACCCCGAAGATAGCGGGGGGGACCACCGGGGAGCTGTTTTTT. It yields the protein CASTPKIAGGTTGELFF. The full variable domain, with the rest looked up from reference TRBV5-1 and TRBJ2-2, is KAGVTQTPRYLIKTRGQQVTLSCSPISGHRSVSWYQQTPGQGLQFLFEYFSETQRNKGNFPGRFSGRQFSNSRSEMNVSTLELGDSALYLCASTPKIAGGTTGELFFGEGSRLTVL.

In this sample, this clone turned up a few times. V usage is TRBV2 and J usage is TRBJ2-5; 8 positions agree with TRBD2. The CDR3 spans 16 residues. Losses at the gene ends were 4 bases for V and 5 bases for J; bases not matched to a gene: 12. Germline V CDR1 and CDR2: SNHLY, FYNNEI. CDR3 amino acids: CASSVSGGSMSETQYF. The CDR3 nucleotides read TGTGCCAGCAGTGTCAGCGGGGGCAGTATGAGCGAGACCCAGTACTTC.

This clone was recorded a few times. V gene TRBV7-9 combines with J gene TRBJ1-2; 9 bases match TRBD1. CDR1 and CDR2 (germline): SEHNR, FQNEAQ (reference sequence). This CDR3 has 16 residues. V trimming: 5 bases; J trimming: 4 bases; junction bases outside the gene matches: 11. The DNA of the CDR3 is TGTGCCAGCAGCCCAGGAGGGGGACAGGGCGGCTATGGCTACACCTTC. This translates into CASSPGGGQGGYGYTF.

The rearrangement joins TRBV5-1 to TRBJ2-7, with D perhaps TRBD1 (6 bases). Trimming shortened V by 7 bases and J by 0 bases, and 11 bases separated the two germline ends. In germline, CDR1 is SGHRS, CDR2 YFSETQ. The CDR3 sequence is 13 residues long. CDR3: CASVGDNSYEQYF. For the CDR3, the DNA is TGCGCCAGCGTTGGGGACAACTCCTACGAGCAGTACTTC.

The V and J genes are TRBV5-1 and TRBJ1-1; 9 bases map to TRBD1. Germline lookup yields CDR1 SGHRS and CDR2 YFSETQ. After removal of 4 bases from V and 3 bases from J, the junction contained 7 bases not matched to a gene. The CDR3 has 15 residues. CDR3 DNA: TGCGCCAGCAGCCCACCGGACAGGGGATACACTGAAGCTTTCTTT. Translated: CASSPPDRGYTEAFF.

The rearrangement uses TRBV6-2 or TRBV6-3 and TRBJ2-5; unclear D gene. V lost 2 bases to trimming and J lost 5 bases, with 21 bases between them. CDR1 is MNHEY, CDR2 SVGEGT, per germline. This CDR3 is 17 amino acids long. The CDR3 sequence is CASSYGPHDGAGETQYF. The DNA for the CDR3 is TGTGCCAGCAGTTACGGGCCCCATGACGGCGCTGGGGAGACCCAGTACTTC.

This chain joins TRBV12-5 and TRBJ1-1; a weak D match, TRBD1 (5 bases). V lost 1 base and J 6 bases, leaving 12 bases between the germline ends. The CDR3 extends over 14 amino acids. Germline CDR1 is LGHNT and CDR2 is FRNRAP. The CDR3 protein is CASGLGPQGPEAFF. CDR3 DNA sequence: TGTGCTAGTGGTTTGGGACCCCAGGGCCCTGAAGCTTTCTTT.

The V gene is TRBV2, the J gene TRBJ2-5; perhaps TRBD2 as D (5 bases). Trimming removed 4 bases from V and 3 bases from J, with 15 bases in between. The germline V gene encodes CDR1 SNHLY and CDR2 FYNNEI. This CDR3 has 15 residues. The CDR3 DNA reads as TGTGCCAGCAGTGCTGAGCGGACGGTCAAAGAGACCCAGTACTTC. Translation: CASSAERTVKETQYF.

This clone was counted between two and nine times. The CDR3 here is CASSTSAENTEAFF. The DNA for the CDR3 is TGTGCCAGCAGCACATCCGCCGAGAACACTGAAGCTTTCTTT. The chain links TRBV9 to TRBJ1-1; D gene ambiguous. The CDR3 runs to 14 residues. Trimming took off 4 bases at V and 1 base at J, with 11 bases between the two ends. Germline V lookup: CDR1 SGDLS, CDR2 YYNGEE.

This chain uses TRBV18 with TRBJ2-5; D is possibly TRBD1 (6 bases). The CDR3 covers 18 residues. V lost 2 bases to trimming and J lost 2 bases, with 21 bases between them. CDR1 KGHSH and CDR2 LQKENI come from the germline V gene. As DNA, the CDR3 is TGTGCCAGCTCACCAAGGAATCTTCCCGGACAGAAACAAGAGACCCAGTACTTC. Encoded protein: CASSPRNLPGQKQETQYF. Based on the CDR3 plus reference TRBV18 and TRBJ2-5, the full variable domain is NAGVMQNPRHLVRRRGQEARLRCSPMKGHSHVYWYRQLPEEGLKFMVYLQKENIIDESGMPKERFSAEFPKEGPSILRIQQVVRGDSAAYFCASSPRNLPGQKQETQYFGPGTRLLVL.

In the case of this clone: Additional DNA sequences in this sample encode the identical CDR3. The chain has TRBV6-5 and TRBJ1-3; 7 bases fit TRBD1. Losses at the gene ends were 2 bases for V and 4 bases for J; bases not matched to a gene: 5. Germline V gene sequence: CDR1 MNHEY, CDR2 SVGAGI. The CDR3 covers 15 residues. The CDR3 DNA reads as TGTGCCAGCAGTTACGACAGGGCCTCCGGAAACACCATATATTTT. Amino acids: CASSYDRASGNTIYF.

The CDR3 sequence is CASSPGPGISYEQYF. CDR3 bases: TGTGCCAGCTCACCAGGCCCGGGGATATCCTACGAGCAGTACTTC. V usage is TRBV18 and J usage is TRBJ2-7, with D possibly matching TRBD2 (5 bases). The V end was cut by 2 bases, the J end by 1 base, with 12 bases between. The CDR3 totals 15 residues. Germline loops: CDR1 KGHSH, CDR2 LQKENI.

CDR3: CASSRGTGGDQPQHF. The CDR3 DNA sequence: TGCGCCAGCAGCCGCGGGACAGGGGGCGATCAGCCCCAGCATTTT. The chain carries TRBV5-1 and TRBJ1-5; 12 bases fit TRBD1. CDR1 is SGHRS and CDR2 is YFSETQ in the germline V gene. This CDR3 is 15 amino acids long. V was pared by 4 bases and J by 5 bases, with 4 bases of the junction left unmatched.

The CDR3 is CASSRDSYNEQFF. In DNA form, the CDR3 reads TGTGCCAGCAGCCGGGACAGCTACAATGAGCAGTTCTTC. J is TRBJ2-1 and V is TRBV6-5; 7 positions agree with TRBD1. Germline CDR1 and CDR2: MNHEY and SVGAGI. The CDR3 covers 13 residues. Trimming at V came to 6 bases and at J to 3 bases, leaving 2 bases not matched to a gene.